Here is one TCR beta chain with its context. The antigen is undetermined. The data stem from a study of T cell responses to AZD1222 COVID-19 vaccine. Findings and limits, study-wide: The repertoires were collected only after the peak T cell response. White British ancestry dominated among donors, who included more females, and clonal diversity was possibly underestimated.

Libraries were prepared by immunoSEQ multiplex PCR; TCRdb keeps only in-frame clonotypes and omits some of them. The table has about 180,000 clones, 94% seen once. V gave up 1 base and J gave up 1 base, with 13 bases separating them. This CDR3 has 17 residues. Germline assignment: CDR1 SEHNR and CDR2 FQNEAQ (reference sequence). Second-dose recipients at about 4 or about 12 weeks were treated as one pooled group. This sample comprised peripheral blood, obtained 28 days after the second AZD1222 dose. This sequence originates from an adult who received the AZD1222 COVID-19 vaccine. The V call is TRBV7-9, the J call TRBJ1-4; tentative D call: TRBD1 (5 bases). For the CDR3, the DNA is TGTGCCAGCAGCTTAGAATGGGGGGTAGAAACTAATGAAAAACTGTTTTTT. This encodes CASSLEWGVETNEKLFF.